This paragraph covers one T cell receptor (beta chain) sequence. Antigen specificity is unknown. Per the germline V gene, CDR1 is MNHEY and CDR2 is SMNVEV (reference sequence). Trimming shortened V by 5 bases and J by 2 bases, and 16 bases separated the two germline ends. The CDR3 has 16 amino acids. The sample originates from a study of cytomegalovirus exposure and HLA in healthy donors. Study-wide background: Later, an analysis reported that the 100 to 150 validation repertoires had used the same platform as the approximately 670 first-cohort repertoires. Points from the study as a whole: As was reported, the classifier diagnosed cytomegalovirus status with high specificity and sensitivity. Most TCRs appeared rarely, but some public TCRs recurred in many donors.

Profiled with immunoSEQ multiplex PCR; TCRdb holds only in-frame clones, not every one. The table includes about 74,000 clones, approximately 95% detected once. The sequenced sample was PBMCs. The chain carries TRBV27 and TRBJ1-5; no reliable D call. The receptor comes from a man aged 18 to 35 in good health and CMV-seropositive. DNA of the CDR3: TGTGCCAGCAGTCGCGGGTCACTTTTAGGCAATCAGCCCCAGCATTTT. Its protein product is CASSRGSLLGNQPQHF.